Listed here are 24 T cell receptor beta chains from one sample, sequenced in a study of PD-1 blockade in classical Hodgkin lymphoma. Repertoires were generated with immunoSEQ multiplex PCR, while TCRdb's copy carries only in-frame clones and drops some. The sample includes some 96,000 clones, roughly 79% of them seen just once. Each and every patient relapsed after autologous stem cell transplantation, and patients got differing brentuximab vedotin exposure. Sequences were derived from peripheral blood mononuclear cells (PBMCs), sampled before the second cycle of nivolumab. These receptors were collected from a human donor with classical Hodgkin lymphoma.

The V gene is TRBV5-4, the J gene TRBJ2-7, with a possible D match to TRBD2 (5 bases). The CDR3 has 14 amino acids. The germline gives CDR1 SGHNT, CDR2 YYREEE (reference sequence). The germline V and J ends were trimmed by 1 base and 7 bases, with 15 bases remaining between them. CDR3 nucleotides: TGTGCCAGCAGCTTGAGCGAGCCGGGAATGGAGCAGTACTTC. Protein: CASSLSEPGMEQYF.

This chain connects TRBV11-2 to TRBJ2-7; perhaps TRBD2 as D (6 bases). This CDR3 is built from 15 residues. CDR1 SGHAT and CDR2 FQNNGV come from the germline V gene. Trimming removed 5 bases at V and 5 bases at J, with 19 bases between. Written as DNA, the CDR3 is TGTGCCAGCAGCCTCCGCCCGGGAGAGGGTGACGAGCAGTACTTC. It yields the protein CASSLRPGEGDEQYF. The variable domain in full, with the rest retrieved from reference TRBV11-2 and TRBJ2-7, is EAGVAQSPRYKIIEKRQSVAFWCNPISGHATLYWYQQILGQGPKLLIQFQNNGVVDDSQLPKDRFSAERLKGVDSTLKIQPAKLEDSAVYLCASSLRPGEGDEQYFGPGTRLTVT.

There are a few counts of this clone. The rearrangement links TRBV7-6 to TRBJ1-4; no clear D. V was pared by 1 base and J by 5 bases, with 11 bases between. The CDR3 sequence is 15 residues long. Germline V gene data show CDR1 as SGHVS and CDR2 as FNYEAQ. CDR3 in DNA: TGTGCCAGCAGCTTAGTCCCGGGAGAGAATGAAAAACTGTTTTTT. It specifies CASSLVPGENEKLFF.

CDR3 bases: TGTGCCAGCAGCATCGCCCCGGGGGGCACTGAAGCTTTCTTT. Protein product: CASSIAPGGTEAFF. V usage is TRBV7-2 and J usage is TRBJ1-1; possible D gene TRBD1, 5 bases. CDR1 and CDR2 (germline): SGHTA, FQGNSA. Trimming took off 5 bases at V and 4 bases at J, with 14 bases between the two ends. The CDR3 runs to 14 residues.

The DNA for the CDR3 is TGTGCCAGTAGTACTCGACTAGCGGGTCGACCAGAGACCCAGTACTTC. Amino acid sequence: CASSTRLAGRPETQYF. The chain carries TRBV19 and TRBJ2-5; 10 positions match TRBD2. The ends lost 4 bases at V and 4 bases at J; junction bases unmatched: 9. Germline CDR1 and CDR2: LNHDA and SQIVND (reference sequence). The CDR3 loop spans 16 amino acids.

The V call is TRBV15, the J call TRBJ2-7, with D tentatively TRBD1 or TRBD2 (5 bases each). CDR3 length: 16 amino acids. Per germline, CDR1 LNHNV and CDR2 YYDKDF (reference sequence). Trimming removed 3 bases from V and 5 bases from J, with 20 bases in between. CDR3 bases: TGTGCCACCAGCAGGATACTAGGCCCCTCGGGACACGAGCAGTACTTC. This codes for CATSRILGPSGHEQYF.

The chain employs TRBV5-6 and TRBJ1-4; D is perhaps TRBD1 (6 bases). The V gene lost 3 bases and the J gene lost 0 bases, with 18 bases spanning the gap. Germline CDR1 is SGHDT and CDR2 is YYEEEE. This CDR3 comprises 18 residues. This CDR3 is CASSWGGRGPTTNEKLFF. DNA of the CDR3: TGTGCCAGCAGCTGGGGGGGCCGGGGGCCCACAACTAATGAAAAACTGTTTTTT. The full variable domain, completed using reference TRBV5-6 and TRBJ1-4, is DAGVTQSPTHLIKTRGQQVTLRCSPKSGHDTVSWYQQALGQGPQFIFQYYEEEERQRGNFPDRFSGHQFPNYSSELNVNALLLGDSALYLCASSWGGRGPTTNEKLFFGSGTQLSVL.

The rearrangement joins TRBV29-1 to TRBJ1-3; D is unclear. The CDR3 runs to 12 residues. CDR1 is SQVTM and CDR2 is ANQGSEA in the germline V gene. V was trimmed by 4 bases and J by 4 bases, leaving 8 bases between them. The CDR3 region is CSVGSRGNTIYF. CDR3 DNA sequence: TGCAGCGTTGGCTCCAGAGGAAACACCATATATTTT.

This clone was seen more than once but under ten times. This chain links TRBV5-4 with TRBJ2-3, with D unclear. The CDR3 is 16 amino acids. The V gene's germline CDR1 is SGHNT and CDR2 YYREEE (reference sequence). Trimming took off 4 bases at V and 2 bases at J, with 17 bases between the two ends. The CDR3 here is CASSKGGPRVTDTQYF. The CDR3 DNA is TGTGCCAGCAGCAAAGGCGGACCCAGAGTCACAGATACGCAGTATTTT.

The chain recombines TRBV6-1 with TRBJ2-6, with TRBD2 identical over 14 bases. The germline V gene encodes CDR1 MNHNS and CDR2 SASEGT. There are 19 residues in the CDR3. The V and J ends lost 4 bases and 0 bases, in that order; junction bases with no gene match: 5. The CDR3 DNA reads as TGTGCCAGCAGTGTCCGACTAGCGGGAGGGTTCTCTGGGGCCAACGTCCTGACTTTC. Its translation: CASSVRLAGGFSGANVLTF.

The chain combines TRBV5-1 with TRBJ2-7; D is perhaps TRBD2 (5 bases). There are 14 residues in the CDR3. V lost 2 bases and J 1 base, leaving 10 bases between the germline ends. Germline V gene sequence: CDR1 SGHRS, CDR2 YFSETQ. This CDR3 reads CASSLPPGSYEQYF. The CDR3 nucleotides are TGCGCCAGCAGCTTACCCCCGGGGTCCTACGAGCAGTACTTC.

This rearrangement joins TRBV5-1 to TRBJ2-7, with D unclear. Germline V gene lookup returns CDR1 SGHRS and CDR2 YFSETQ. Trimming pared 3 bases from V and 0 bases from J, leaving 7 bases between. The CDR3 is 13 amino acids. CDR3 sequence reads: CASSWASSYEQYF. The CDR3 region has the DNA TGCGCCAGCAGCTGGGCCTCCTCCTACGAGCAGTACTTC. The full variable domain, in which reference TRBV5-1 and TRBJ2-7 provide the parts outside the CDR3, is KAGVTQTPRYLIKTRGQQVTLSCSPISGHRSVSWYQQTPGQGLQFLFEYFSETQRNKGNFPGRFSGRQFSNSRSEMNVSTLELGDSALYLCASSWASSYEQYFGPGTRLTVT.

This clone was recorded once. The chain uses TRBV27 and TRBJ2-3, with D perhaps TRBD2 (5 bases). The length of the CDR3 is 14 residues. Germline V gene data show CDR1 as MNHEY and CDR2 as SMNVEV (reference sequence). V was shortened by 3 bases and J by 5 bases, with 12 bases between the two germline ends. The CDR3 spells CASSFTSRLDTQYF. CDR3 bases: TGTGCCAGCAGTTTTACTAGTCGTTTAGATACGCAGTATTTT.

V gene TRBV15 combines with J gene TRBJ2-1, with a possible D match to TRBD1 (5 bases). There are 14 residues in the CDR3. CDR1 is LNHNV and CDR2 is YYDKDF in the germline V gene (reference sequence). Trimming took 5 bases from V and 0 from J, leaving 8 bases between them. CDR3 sequence: CATSDQGSYNEQFF. Here the CDR3 DNA reads TGTGCCACCAGCGATCAGGGCTCCTACAATGAGCAGTTCTTC.

The rearrangement joins TRBV4-3 to TRBJ2-1, with TRBD2 identical over 9 bases. CDR1 is LGHNA and CDR2 is YSLEER in the germline V gene. This CDR3 is 16 amino acids long. V lost 0 bases, J lost 9 bases, and 9 bases stayed unmatched. CDR3 loop: CASSQEGASGNGEQFF. The CDR3 DNA follows: TGCGCCAGCAGCCAAGAAGGGGCTAGCGGGAATGGTGAGCAGTTCTTC.

The chain employs TRBV5-1 and TRBJ2-5, with D tentatively TRBD1 (6 bases). Deletions cut 3 bases from V and 5 bases from J, with 14 bases between. Per germline, CDR1 SGHRS and CDR2 YFSETQ. The CDR3 contains 14 residues. CDR3 sequence reads: CASSSQPRGETQYF. The CDR3 bases are TGCGCCAGCAGCTCCCAGCCGAGGGGGGAGACCCAGTACTTC.

The chain has TRBV29-1 and TRBJ1-4; no clear D gene. The CDR3 loop spans 14 amino acids. The germline gives CDR1 SQVTM, CDR2 ANQGSEA. V was clipped by 0 bases and J by 0 bases, with 5 bases between them. The CDR3: CSVEDPTTNEKLFF. CDR3 DNA: TGCAGCGTTGAAGATCCCACAACTAATGAAAAACTGTTTTTT.

This clone was observed a single time. The chain combines TRBV13 with TRBJ2-7; 8 nucleotides match TRBD1. Trimming cost V 5 bases and J 4 bases; bases outside gene matches: 10. This CDR3 spans 15 amino acids. Germline CDR1 reads PRHDT; CDR2 reads FYEKMQ (reference sequence). CDR3 residues: CASSPADRVGYEQYF. Here the CDR3 DNA reads TGTGCCAGCAGCCCCGCGGACAGGGTTGGTTACGAGCAGTACTTC. The full variable domain, rest sourced from reference TRBV13 and TRBJ2-7, is AAGVIQSPRHLIKEKRETATLKCYPIPRHDTVYWYQQGPGQDPQFLISFYEKMQSDKGSIPDRFSAQQFSDYHSELNMSSLELGDSALYFCASSPADRVGYEQYFGPGTRLTVT.

CDR3 amino acids: CASRNTGTAGNEQFF. As DNA, the CDR3 is TGTGCCAGCAGGAACACCGGGACTGCAGGTAATGAGCAGTTCTTC. The rearrangement uses TRBV6-5 and TRBJ2-1; D perhaps matches TRBD2 (6 bases). V gave up 6 bases and J gave up 7 bases, with 19 bases separating them. The CDR3 has 15 amino acids. Per the germline V gene, CDR1 is MNHEY and CDR2 is SVGAGI.

The chain joins TRBV27 to TRBJ1-4; D is undetermined. Germline V gene lookup returns CDR1 MNHEY and CDR2 SMNVEV (reference sequence). V dropped 1 base and J dropped 6 bases, with 9 bases sitting between them. CDR3 size: 14 residues. CDR3 bases: TGTGCCAGCAGTTTATACGGACTTCATGAAAAACTGTTTTTT. Translating it yields CASSLYGLHEKLFF.

The chain recombines TRBV4-2 with TRBJ1-1, with 9 bases lining up with TRBD1. CDR1 is LGHNA, CDR2 YNFKEQ, per germline. J gave up 3 bases and V 9 bases, and 11 bases lay outside the gene matches. The CDR3 is 15 residues long. The CDR3 region has the DNA TGTGCCAGTCATGGGGACAGGGTGGAGGACACTGAAGCTTTCTTT. Translating it yields CASHGDRVEDTEAFF.

The genes are TRBV5-6 and TRBJ2-7; 10 positions agree with TRBD1. This CDR3 is 14 amino acids long. Germline V gives CDR1 SGHDT, CDR2 YYEEEE. Unmatched junction bases numbered 5, after V lost 4 bases and J lost 4 bases. CDR3 loop: CASSKTGGGYEQYF. CDR3 sequence (DNA): TGTGCCAGCAGCAAGACAGGGGGCGGGTACGAGCAGTACTTC.

The V gene is TRBV5-4, the J gene TRBJ1-2; D is unresolved. Trimming took off 0 bases at V and 4 bases at J, with 10 bases between the two ends. The CDR3 has 14 residues. Germline V gene sequence: CDR1 SGHNT, CDR2 YYREEE (reference sequence). As DNA, the CDR3 is TGTGCCAGCAGCTTGGGCGGGGATAGCTATGGCTACACCTTC. Translated, it gives CASSLGGDSYGYTF. The whole variable domain, filled in from reference TRBV5-4 and TRBJ1-2, reads ETGVTQSPTHLIKTRGQQVTLRCSSQSGHNTVSWYQQALGQGPQFIFQYYREEENGRGNFPPRFSGLQFPNYSSELNVNALELDDSALYLCASSLGGDSYGYTFGSGTRLTVV.

J is TRBJ2-5 and V is TRBV25-1; D uncertain. CDR3 size: 12 residues. The ends were cut back, 3 bases at V and 4 bases at J, with 6 bases in the middle. Germline loops: CDR1 MGHDK, CDR2 SYGVNS. The chain's CDR3 is CASSDLRETQYF. CDR3 coding DNA: TGTGCCAGCAGTGATCTTCGAGAGACCCAGTACTTC.